This T cell receptor beta chain originates from a study of T cell responses to AZD1222 COVID-19 vaccine. TCRdb's copy holds only in-frame clones and misses some; the assay was immunoSEQ multiplex PCR. The sample records more than 120,000 clones, about 92% being singletons. Trimming cost V 1 base and J 4 bases; bases outside gene matches: 6. The CDR3 sequence is 16 residues long. Germline lookup yields CDR1 SGHRS and CDR2 YFSETQ. The chain combines TRBV5-1 with TRBJ2-1; 9 positions match TRBD2. Sequenced here: peripheral blood, sampled 28 days after the second AZD1222 dose. The receptor was derived from an adult who received the AZD1222 COVID-19 vaccine. The CDR3 here is CASSLRPREGYNEQFF. The CDR3 DNA reads as TGCGCCAGCAGCTTGCGACCGCGGGAGGGATACAATGAGCAGTTCTTC. Supplemented by reference TRBV5-1 and TRBJ2-1, the full variable domain reads KAGVTQTPRYLIKTRGQQVTLSCSPISGHRSVSWYQQTPGQGLQFLFEYFSETQRNKGNFPGRFSGRQFSNSRSEMNVSTLELGDSALYLCASSLRPREGYNEQFFGPGTRLTVL.